One sample yielded the 2 T cell receptor beta chains listed below, sequenced in a study of pediatric ulcerative colitis. Data came from immunoSEQ multiplex PCR; TCRdb stores just in-frame clones and leaves some out. The sample has 55,000 to 70,000 clones, 75% to 90% seen once. The sequenced material came from blood. These receptors came from a boy aged 5-17 years who was a control in a study of pediatric ulcerative colitis.

For the CDR3, the DNA is TGCGCCAGCAGCTGGGGACTTCAGGCCTACGAGCAGTACTTC. Encoded protein: CASSWGLQAYEQYF. The chain couples TRBV5-1 to TRBJ2-7; weak D call: TRBD2 (6 bases). CDR1 SGHRS and CDR2 YFSETQ come from the germline V gene. With 3 bases removed from V and 2 bases from J, the gap between germline ends came to 12 bases. The CDR3 has 14 residues.

This chain links TRBV4-3 with TRBJ1-4; the match to TRBD1 covers 7 bases. V lost 1 base, J lost 7 bases, and 3 bases stayed unmatched. The length of the CDR3 is 14 residues. CDR1 and CDR2 from the germline V gene are LGHNA and YSLEER. The CDR3 DNA follows: TGCGCCAGCAGCCAAGGGACAGGAAGTGAAAAACTGTTTTTT. It translates to CASSQGTGSEKLFF.